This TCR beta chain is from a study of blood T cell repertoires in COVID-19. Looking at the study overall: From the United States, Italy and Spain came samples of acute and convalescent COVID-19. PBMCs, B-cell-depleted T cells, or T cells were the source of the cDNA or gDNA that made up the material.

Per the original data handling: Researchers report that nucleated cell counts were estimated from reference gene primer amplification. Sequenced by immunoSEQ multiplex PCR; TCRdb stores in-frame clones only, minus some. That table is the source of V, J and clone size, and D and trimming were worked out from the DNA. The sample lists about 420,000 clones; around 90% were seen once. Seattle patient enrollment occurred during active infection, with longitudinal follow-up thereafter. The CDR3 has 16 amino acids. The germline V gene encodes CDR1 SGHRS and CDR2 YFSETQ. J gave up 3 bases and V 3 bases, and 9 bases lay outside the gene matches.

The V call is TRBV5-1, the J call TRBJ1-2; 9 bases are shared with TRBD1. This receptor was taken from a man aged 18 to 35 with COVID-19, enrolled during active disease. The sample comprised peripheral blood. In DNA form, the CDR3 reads TGCGCCAGCAGCTACGGACAGGGGAGTGGCTACTATGGCTACACCTTC. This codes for CASSYGQGSGYYGYTF.